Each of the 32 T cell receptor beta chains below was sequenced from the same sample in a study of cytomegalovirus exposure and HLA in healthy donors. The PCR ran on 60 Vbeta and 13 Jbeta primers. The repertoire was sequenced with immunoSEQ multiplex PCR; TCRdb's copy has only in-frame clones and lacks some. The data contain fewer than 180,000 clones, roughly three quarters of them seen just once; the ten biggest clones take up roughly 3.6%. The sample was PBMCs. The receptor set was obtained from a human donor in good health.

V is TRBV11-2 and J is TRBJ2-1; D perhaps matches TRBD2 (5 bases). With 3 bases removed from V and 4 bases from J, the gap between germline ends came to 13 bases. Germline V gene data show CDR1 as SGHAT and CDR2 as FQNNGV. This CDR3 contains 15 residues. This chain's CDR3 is CASSFNREVYNEQFF. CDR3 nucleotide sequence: TGTGCCAGCAGCTTCAACCGGGAAGTATACAATGAGCAGTTCTTC.

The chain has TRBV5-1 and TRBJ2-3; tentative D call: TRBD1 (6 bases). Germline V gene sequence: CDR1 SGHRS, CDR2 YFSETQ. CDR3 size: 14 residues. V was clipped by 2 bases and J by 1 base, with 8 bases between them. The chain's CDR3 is CASSLRQGTDTQYF. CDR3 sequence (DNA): TGCGCCAGCAGCTTAAGACAGGGCACAGATACGCAGTATTTT. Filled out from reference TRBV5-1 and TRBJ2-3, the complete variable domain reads KAGVTQTPRYLIKTRGQQVTLSCSPISGHRSVSWYQQTPGQGLQFLFEYFSETQRNKGNFPGRFSGRQFSNSRSEMNVSTLELGDSALYLCASSLRQGTDTQYFGPGTRLTVL.

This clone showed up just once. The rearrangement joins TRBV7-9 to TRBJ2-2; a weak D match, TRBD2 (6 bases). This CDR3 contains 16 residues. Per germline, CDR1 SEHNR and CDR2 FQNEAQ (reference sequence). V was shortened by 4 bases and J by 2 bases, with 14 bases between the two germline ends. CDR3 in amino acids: CASSSPWRGNTGELFF. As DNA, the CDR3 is TGTGCCAGCAGCTCCCCCTGGAGGGGAAACACCGGGGAGCTGTTTTTT.

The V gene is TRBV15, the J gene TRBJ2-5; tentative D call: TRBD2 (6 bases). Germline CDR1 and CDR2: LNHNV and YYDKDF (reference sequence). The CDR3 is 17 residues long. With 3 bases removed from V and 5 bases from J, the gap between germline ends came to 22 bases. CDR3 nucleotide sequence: TGTGCCACCAGCAGGCCTGGGGAGGCTAGAGGCCGGGAGACCCAGTACTTC. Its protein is CATSRPGEARGRETQYF.

CDR3 DNA sequence: TGTGCCAGCAGCTTGGGAGCGGTTCCTAGCTACGAGCAGTACTTC. This sequence encodes CASSLGAVPSYEQYF. The chain links TRBV7-2 to TRBJ2-7; weak D call: TRBD2 (5 bases). This CDR3 has 15 residues. V lost 3 bases and J lost 3, with 15 bases in between. Germline values: CDR1 SGHTA, CDR2 FQGNSA.

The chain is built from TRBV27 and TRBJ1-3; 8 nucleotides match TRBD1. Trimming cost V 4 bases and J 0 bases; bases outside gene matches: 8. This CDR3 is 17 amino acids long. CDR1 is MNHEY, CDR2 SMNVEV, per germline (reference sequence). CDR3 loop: CASSSGQGVSSGNTIYF. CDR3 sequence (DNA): TGTGCCAGCAGTTCCGGACAGGGAGTTAGCTCTGGAAACACCATATATTTT.

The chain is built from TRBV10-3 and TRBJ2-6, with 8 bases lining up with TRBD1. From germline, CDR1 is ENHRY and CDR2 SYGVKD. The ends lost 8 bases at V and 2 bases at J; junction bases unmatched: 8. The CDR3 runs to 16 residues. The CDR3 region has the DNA TGTGCCATCCGAGGACAGGGCCTGGCTGGGGCCAACGTCCTGACTTTC. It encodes CAIRGQGLAGANVLTF.

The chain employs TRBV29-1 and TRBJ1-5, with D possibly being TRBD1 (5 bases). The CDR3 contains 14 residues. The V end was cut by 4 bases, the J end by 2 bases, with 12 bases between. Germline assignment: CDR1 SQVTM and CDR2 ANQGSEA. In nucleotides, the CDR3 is TGCAGCGTTGGGGGAGGGGCGGGCAATCAGCCCCAGCATTTT. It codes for CSVGGGAGNQPQHF.

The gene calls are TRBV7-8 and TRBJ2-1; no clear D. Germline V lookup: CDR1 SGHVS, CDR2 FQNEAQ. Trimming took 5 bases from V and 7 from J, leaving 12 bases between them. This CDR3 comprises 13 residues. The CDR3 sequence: CASSHLTRNEQFF. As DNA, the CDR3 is TGTGCCAGCAGCCATCTAACCCGTAATGAGCAGTTCTTC.

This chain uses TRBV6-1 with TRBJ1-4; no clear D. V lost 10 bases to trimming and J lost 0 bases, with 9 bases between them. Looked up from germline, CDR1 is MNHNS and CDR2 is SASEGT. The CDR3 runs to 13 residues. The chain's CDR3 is CAILTPTNEKLFF. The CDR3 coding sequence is TGTGCCATCCTCACACCAACTAATGAAAAACTGTTTTTT.

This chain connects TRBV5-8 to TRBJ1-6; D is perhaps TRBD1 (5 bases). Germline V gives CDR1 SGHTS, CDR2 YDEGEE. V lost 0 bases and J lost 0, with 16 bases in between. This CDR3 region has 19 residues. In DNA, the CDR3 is TGTGCCAGCAGCTTGGGGGCCACCCACGGGGGCTCCTATAATTCACCCCTCCACTTT. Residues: CASSLGATHGGSYNSPLHF. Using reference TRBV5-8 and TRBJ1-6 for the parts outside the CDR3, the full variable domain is EAGVTQSPTHLIKTRGQQATLRCSPISGHTSVYWYQQALGLGLQFLLWYDEGEERNRGNFPPRFSGRQFPNYSSELNVNALELEDSALYLCASSLGATHGGSYNSPLHFGNGTRLTVT.

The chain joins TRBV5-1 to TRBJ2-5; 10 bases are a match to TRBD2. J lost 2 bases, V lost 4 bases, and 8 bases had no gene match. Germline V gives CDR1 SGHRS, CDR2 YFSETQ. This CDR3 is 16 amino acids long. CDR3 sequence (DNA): TGCGCCAGCAGCCAAGCGGGGGGGCTTGGGCAAGAGACCCAGTACTTC. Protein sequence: CASSQAGGLGQETQYF.

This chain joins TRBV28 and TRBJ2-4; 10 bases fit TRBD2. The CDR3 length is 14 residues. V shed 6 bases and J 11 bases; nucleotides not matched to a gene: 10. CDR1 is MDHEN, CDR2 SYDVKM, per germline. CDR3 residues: CASRKTSGTRFQYF. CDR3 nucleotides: TGTGCCAGCAGAAAAACTAGCGGGACCCGGTTTCAGTACTTC.

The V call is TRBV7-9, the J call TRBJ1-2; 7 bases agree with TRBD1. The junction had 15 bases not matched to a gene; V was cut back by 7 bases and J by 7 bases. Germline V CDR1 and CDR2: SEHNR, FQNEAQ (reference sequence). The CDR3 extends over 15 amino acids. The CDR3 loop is CASTHGQTGLVGYTF. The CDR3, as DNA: TGTGCCAGCACCCACGGACAGACAGGGCTGGTTGGCTACACCTTC.

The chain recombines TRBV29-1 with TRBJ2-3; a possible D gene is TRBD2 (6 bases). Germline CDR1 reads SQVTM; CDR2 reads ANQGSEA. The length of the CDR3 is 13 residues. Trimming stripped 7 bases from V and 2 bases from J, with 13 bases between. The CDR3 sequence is CSAPGLLTDTQYF. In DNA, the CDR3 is TGCAGCGCCCCGGGACTCCTCACAGATACGCAGTATTTT.

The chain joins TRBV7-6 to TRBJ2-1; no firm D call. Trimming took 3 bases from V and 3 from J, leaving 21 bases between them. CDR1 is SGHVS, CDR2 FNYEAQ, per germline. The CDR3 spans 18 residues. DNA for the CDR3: TGTGCCAGCAGCTTGATTTTGGGTCCGGAGTCCGACTACAATGAGCAGTTCTTC. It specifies CASSLILGPESDYNEQFF.

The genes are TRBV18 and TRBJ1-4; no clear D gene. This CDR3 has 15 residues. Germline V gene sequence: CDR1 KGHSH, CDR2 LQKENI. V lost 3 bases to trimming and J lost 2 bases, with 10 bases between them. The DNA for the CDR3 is TGTGCCAGCTCACCCCGGCCGGGTACTAATGAAAAACTGTTTTTT. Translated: CASSPRPGTNEKLFF.

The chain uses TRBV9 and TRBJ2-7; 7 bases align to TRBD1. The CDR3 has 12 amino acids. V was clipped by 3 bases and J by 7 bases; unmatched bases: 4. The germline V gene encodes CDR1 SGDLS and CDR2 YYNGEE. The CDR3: CASSDNRGEQYF. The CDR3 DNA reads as TGTGCCAGCAGCGACAACAGGGGAGAGCAGTACTTC.

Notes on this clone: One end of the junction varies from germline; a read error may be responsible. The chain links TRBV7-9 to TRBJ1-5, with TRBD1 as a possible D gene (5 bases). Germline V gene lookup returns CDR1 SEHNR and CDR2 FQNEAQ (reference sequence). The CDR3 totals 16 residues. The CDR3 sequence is CSSSLVGGDSNQPQHF. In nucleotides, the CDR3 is TGTTCCAGCAGCTTAGTCGGGGGAGATAGCAATCAGCCCCAGCATTTT.

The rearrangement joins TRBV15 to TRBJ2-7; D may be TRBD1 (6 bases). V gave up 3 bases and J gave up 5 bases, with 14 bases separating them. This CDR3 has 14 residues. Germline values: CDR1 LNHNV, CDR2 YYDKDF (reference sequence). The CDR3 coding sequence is TGTGCCACCAGCAGGACGTCCAGGGGTCACGAGCAGTACTTC. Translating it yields CATSRTSRGHEQYF.

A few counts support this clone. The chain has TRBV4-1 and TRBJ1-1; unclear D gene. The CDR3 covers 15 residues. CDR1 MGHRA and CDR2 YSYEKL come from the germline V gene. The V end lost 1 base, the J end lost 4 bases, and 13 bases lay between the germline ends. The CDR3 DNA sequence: TGCGCCAGCAGCCAAGTTCCGCGTGGTAGCACTGAAGCTTTCTTT. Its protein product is CASSQVPRGSTEAFF.

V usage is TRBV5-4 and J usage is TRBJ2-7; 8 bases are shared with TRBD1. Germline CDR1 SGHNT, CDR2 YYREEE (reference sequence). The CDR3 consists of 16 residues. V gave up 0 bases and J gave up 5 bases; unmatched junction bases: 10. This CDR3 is CASSLGSPGGSNEQYF. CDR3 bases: TGTGCCAGCAGCTTGGGAAGCCCAGGGGGCTCAAACGAGCAGTACTTC.

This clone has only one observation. CDR3 coding DNA: TGTGCCAGCAGTTTACCCTCTTCCACAGAAGCTTTCTTT. This gives the protein CASSLPSSTEAFF. J is TRBJ1-1 and V is TRBV28, with D hard to call. This CDR3 has 13 amino acids. CDR1 is MDHEN and CDR2 is SYDVKM in the germline V gene. V lost 2 bases and J lost 8, with 12 bases in between.

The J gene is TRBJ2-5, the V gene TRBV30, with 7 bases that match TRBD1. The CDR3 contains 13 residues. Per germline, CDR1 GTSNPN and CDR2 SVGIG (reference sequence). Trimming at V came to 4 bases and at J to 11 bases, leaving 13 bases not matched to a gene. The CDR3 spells CAWKIGGAREQYF. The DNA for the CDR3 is TGTGCCTGGAAGATAGGGGGCGCGAGAGAGCAGTACTTC.

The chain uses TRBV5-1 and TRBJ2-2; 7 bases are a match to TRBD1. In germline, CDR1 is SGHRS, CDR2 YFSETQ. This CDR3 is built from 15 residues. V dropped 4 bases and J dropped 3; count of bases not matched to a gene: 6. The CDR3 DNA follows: TGCGCCAGCAGCCAGAGACAGGGCGACACCGGGGAGCTGTTTTTT. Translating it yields CASSQRQGDTGELFF. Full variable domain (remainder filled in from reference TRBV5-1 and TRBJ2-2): KAGVTQTPRYLIKTRGQQVTLSCSPISGHRSVSWYQQTPGQGLQFLFEYFSETQRNKGNFPGRFSGRQFSNSRSEMNVSTLELGDSALYLCASSQRQGDTGELFFGEGSRLTVL.

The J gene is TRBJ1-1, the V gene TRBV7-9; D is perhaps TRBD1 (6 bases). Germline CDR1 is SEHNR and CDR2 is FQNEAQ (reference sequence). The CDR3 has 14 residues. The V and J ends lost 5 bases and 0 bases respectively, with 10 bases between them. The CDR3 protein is CASSRDIMNTEAFF. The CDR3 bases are TGTGCCAGCAGCCGGGACATTATGAACACTGAAGCTTTCTTT. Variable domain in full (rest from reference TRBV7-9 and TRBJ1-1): DTGVSQNPRHKITKRGQNVTFRCDPISEHNRLYWYRQTLGQGPEFLTYFQNEAQLEKSRLLSDRFSAERPKGSFSTLEIQRTEQGDSAMYLCASSRDIMNTEAFFGQGTRLTVV.

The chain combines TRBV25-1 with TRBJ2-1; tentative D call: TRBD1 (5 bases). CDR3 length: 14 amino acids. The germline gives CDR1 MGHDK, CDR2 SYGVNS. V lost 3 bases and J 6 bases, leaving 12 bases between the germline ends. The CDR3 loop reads CASSDRVVLNEQFF. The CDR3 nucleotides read TGTGCCAGCAGTGACAGGGTGGTTCTCAATGAGCAGTTCTTC.

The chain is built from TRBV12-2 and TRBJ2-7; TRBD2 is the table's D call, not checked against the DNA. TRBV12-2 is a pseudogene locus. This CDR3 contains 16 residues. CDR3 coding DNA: TGTGCAAGTCGCTTTCCCGTAGCGGGAGGGCCAAACGAGCAGTACTTC. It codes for CASRFPVAGGPNEQYF.

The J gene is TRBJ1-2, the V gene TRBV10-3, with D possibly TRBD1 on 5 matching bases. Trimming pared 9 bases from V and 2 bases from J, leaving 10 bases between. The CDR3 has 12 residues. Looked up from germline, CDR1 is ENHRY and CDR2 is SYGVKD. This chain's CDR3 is CAMRGHNYGYTF. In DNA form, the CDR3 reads TGTGCCATGCGTGGACACAACTATGGCTACACCTTC.

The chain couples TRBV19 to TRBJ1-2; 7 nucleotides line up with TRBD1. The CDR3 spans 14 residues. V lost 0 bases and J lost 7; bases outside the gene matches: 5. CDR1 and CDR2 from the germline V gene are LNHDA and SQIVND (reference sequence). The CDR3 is CASSIDHRGLGYTF. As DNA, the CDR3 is TGTGCCAGTAGTATAGATCACAGGGGCCTTGGCTACACCTTC.

The chain's CDR3 is CASSARVNQPQHF. CDR3 DNA sequence: TGTGCCAGCAGTGCCAGGGTCAATCAGCCCCAGCATTTT. This sequence joins TRBV6-5 and TRBJ1-5; the D gene is possibly TRBD1 (5 bases). There are 13 residues in the CDR3. V was cut by 5 bases and J by 3 bases, with 8 bases left in between. Germline lookup yields CDR1 MNHEY and CDR2 SVGAGI.

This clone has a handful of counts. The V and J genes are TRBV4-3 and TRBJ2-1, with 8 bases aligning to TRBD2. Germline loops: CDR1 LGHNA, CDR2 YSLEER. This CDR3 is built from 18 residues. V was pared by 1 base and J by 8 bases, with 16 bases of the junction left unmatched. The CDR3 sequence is CASSQVLWSERELDEQFF. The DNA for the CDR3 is TGCGCCAGCAGCCAAGTGTTGTGGAGCGAGCGGGAGTTGGATGAGCAGTTCTTC.